A selection of T cell receptor beta chains follows, all from one sample in a study of blood T cell repertoires in COVID-19. Profiling relied on immunoSEQ multiplex PCR, and the TCRdb table lists in-frame clones only, not all of them. The data show about 42,000 clones, 85% seen once. Input material: peripheral blood. These receptors came from a man between 50 and 59 years old with active COVID-19. Each CDR3 is given with its conserved first and last residue. The D gene is left open where the match is weak. A row's size may be missing; if present it is once, few, many or a size class.

TRBV18	-	TRBJ1-2	-	TGTGCCAGCTCCTTGGATGAGGGCTATGGCTACACCTTC	CASSLDEGYGYTF
TRBV4-1	-	TRBJ2-3	-	TGCGCCAGCGGGCCCCTGTCGGGGGTCGATACGCAGTATTTT	CASGPLSGVDTQYF
TRBV5-6	-	TRBJ2-1	-	TGTGCCAGCAGCATTGGTTGGACAGAGCAGTTCTTC	CASSIGWTEQFF
TRBV11-2	-	TRBJ2-1	TRBD2	TGTGCCCCCCCGCTAGCGGGAAAAGGGGGCTACAATGAGCAGTTCTTC	CAPPLAGKGGYNEQFF
TRBV28	-	TRBJ1-2	-	TGTGCCAGCAGTTTCGTTGAGGGGGGGACTTATGGCTACACCTTC	CASSFVEGGTYGYTF
TRBV29-1	once	TRBJ1-2	TRBD1	TGCAGCGTTTCCGGACAGGGGGATCTATACGGCTACACCTTC	CSVSGQGDLYGYTF
TRBV27	-	TRBJ1-1	TRBD1	TGTGCCAGCAGTTTCGGGACAGCTCGCACTGAAGCTTTCTTT	CASSFGTARTEAFF
TRBV5-1	-	TRBJ2-7	TRBD1	TGCGCCAGCAGCCTAAACGGACAGGGAGTTCCCCATTACTACGAGCAGTACTTC	CASSLNGQGVPHYYEQYF
TRBV7-6	-	TRBJ2-1	TRBD2	TGTGCCAGCAGCTTATCCGGCGGGAGTTCCTACAATGAGCAGTTCTTC	CASSLSGGSSYNEQFF
TRBV6-2/TRBV6-3	-	TRBJ2-7	-	TGTGCCAGCAGCCGACTACAAGGGCGCGAGCAGTACTTC	CASSRLQGREQYF
TRBV6-5	-	TRBJ2-1	TRBD1	TGTGCCAGCACCAAGACAGGGCCCAACAATGAGCAGTTCTTC	CASTKTGPNNEQFF
TRBV29-1	-	TRBJ1-1	-	TGCAGCGTTGAACCGGGGGACACTGAAGCTTTCTTT	CSVEPGDTEAFF
TRBV4-3	-	TRBJ2-1	-	TGCGCCAGCAGCCAAGGAAGGAGAACGGGAAGATACAATGAGCAGTTCTTC	CASSQGRRTGRYNEQFF
TRBV4-3	-	TRBJ2-6	-	TGCGCCAGCAGCCAAGAATATAGAGGGTCTGGGGCCAACGTCCTGACTTTC	CASSQEYRGSGANVLTF
TRBV19	-	TRBJ2-1	TRBD1	TGTGCCAGTAGCAAACCCTCCACAGGGGGCCTGTACAATGAGCAGTTCTTC	CASSKPSTGGLYNEQFF
TRBV21-1	-	TRBJ2-7	-	TGTGCCAGCAGCCCCACAAGTCGGGGGGGCTCCTACGAGCAGTACTTC	CASSPTSRGGSYEQYF
TRBV18	-	TRBJ2-5	TRBD1	TGTGCCAGCTCACCGACAGGGGTAGAGACCCAGTACTTC	CASSPTGVETQYF
TRBV18	once	TRBJ1-1	-	TGTGCCAGCTCACCGGCTGAGAACACTGAAGCTTTCTTT	CASSPAENTEAFF
TRBV6-5	once	TRBJ2-2	TRBD1	TGTGCCAGCATTCAAGAACAGGGGTCCGGGGAGCTGTTTTTT	CASIQEQGSGELFF
TRBV28	-	TRBJ1-2	-	TGTGCCAGCAGTTTCCTCGATCGGGGAGGGGGTTTGGGTGGCTACACCTTC	CASSFLDRGGGLGGYTF
TRBV2	-	TRBJ2-7	TRBD1	TGTGCCAGCAGTGAAGCGCTGGGGACAGCCTACGAGCAGTACTTC	CASSEALGTAYEQYF